The 5 T cell receptor beta chains given below trace back to one sample, sequenced in a study of T cells after posttransplantation cyclophosphamide. Sequencing was performed with immunoSEQ multiplex PCR; in TCRdb, only in-frame clones are kept and a portion is missing. The sample shows around 24,000 clones, no singletons; the ten largest hold roughly 7%. Sequences were obtained from PBMCs. Receptors originate from a woman in her sixties in good health, CMV-negative, and a related stem cell transplant donor.

The table lists this clone with many counts. The chain recombines TRBV5-1 with TRBJ2-5, with D perhaps matching TRBD2 (6 bases). This CDR3 has 12 amino acids. Trimming removed 5 bases from V and 5 bases from J, with 10 bases in between. The V gene's germline CDR1 is SGHRS and CDR2 YFSETQ. CDR3 in amino acids: CASSPRGETQYF. In DNA, the CDR3 is TGCGCCAGCAGTCCCCGGGGGGAGACCCAGTACTTC.

J is TRBJ2-1 and V is TRBV29-1, with TRBD1 as a possible D gene (5 bases). Trimming stripped 7 bases from V and 8 bases from J, with 27 bases between. Germline CDR1 and CDR2: SQVTM and ANQGSEA. This CDR3 is 16 amino acids long. CDR3: CSAVWASARGIDEQFF. CDR3 DNA: TGCAGCGCCGTCTGGGCCTCGGCAAGGGGAATCGATGAGCAGTTCTTC.

This clone was detected a few times. The genes are TRBV20-1 and TRBJ2-3, with a tentative D call TRBD1 (5 bases). This CDR3 is 11 amino acids long. V shed 6 bases and J shed 10 bases, with 14 bases lying between them. Germline CDR1 and CDR2: DFQATT and SNEGSKA (reference sequence). This CDR3 reads CSAHIQGAQYF. In DNA form, the CDR3 reads TGCAGTGCCCACATCCAAGGGGCGCAGTATTTT.

This clone occurred many times. This chain's CDR3 is CASSLRTGELFF. The DNA for the CDR3 is TGTGCCAGCAGCCTTCGCACCGGGGAGCTGTTTTTT. The rearrangement links TRBV6-6 to TRBJ2-2; D unclear. CDR3 length equals 12 residues. CDR1 MNHNY and CDR2 SVGAGI come from the germline V gene (reference sequence). V lost 6 bases and J 4 bases, leaving 6 bases between the germline ends.

The chain joins TRBV11-2 to TRBJ2-3, with 10 positions matching TRBD2. The trim removed 3 bases at V and 3 bases at J, leaving 0 bases unmatched. Germline V gives CDR1 SGHAT, CDR2 FQNNGV. The CDR3 is made up of 14 amino acids. The CDR3 loop reads CASSFSGGTDTQYF. DNA for the CDR3: TGTGCCAGCAGCTTTAGCGGGGGGACAGATACGCAGTATTTT.